These T cell receptor beta chains were read from a single sample in a study of blood T cell repertoires in COVID-19. Libraries were prepared by immunoSEQ multiplex PCR; TCRdb keeps only in-frame clonotypes and omits some of them. The sample has about 170,000 clones; approximately 87% are singletons. Material: peripheral blood. These receptors were obtained from a woman in her fifties or sixties with COVID-19, enrolled during active disease. Both conserved end residues are part of each CDR3. D genes are given only for firm matches. The size field is filled for only some rows; it gives once, few, many or a size class.

TRBV19,-,-,TRBJ2-7,TGTGCCAGTAGTTACCGGGACTTCTACGAGCAGTACTTC,CASSYRDFYEQYF
TRBV15,few,TRBD1,TRBJ1-2,TGTGCCACCAGCAGAGGAGGGACAGGGTATTCTGGCTACACCTTC,CATSRGGTGYSGYTF
TRBV27,few,-,TRBJ2-5,TGTGCCAGCAGTTTCGACGGGCAAGAGACCCAGTACTTC,CASSFDGQETQYF
TRBV7-2,-,-,TRBJ2-3,TGTGCCAGCAGCTCCGCGGAAGATACGCAGTATTTT,CASSSAEDTQYF
TRBV21-1,-,-,TRBJ2-7,TGTGCCAGCAGCAGGACATCGAGCTCCTACGAGCAGTACTTC,CASSRTSSSYEQYF
TRBV3-1/TRBV3-2,-,-,TRBJ2-1,TGTGCCAGCAGTCCTGTGGTAGCGTTGGGCTACAATGAGCAGTTCTTC,CASSPVVALGYNEQFF
TRBV24-1,-,-,TRBJ2-3,TGTGCCACCAGTGATTTATGGCAGGGGAGCACAGATACGCAGTATTTT,CATSDLWQGSTDTQYF
TRBV2,-,-,TRBJ1-6,TGTGCCAGCAGTGACCCGAATTCACCCCTCCACTTT,CASSDPNSPLHF
TRBV6-2/TRBV6-3,-,TRBD1,TRBJ2-5,TGTGCCAGCAGTCAAAGGGACAGGTGGGGAGAAGAGACCCAGTACTTC,CASSQRDRWGEETQYF
TRBV4-3,-,TRBD2,TRBJ2-5,TGCGCCAGCAGCCAAGAACCGGACAGACCGGGACTAGCGGGAGGGCCGAAGACCCAGTACTTC,CASSQEPDRPGLAGGPKTQYF
TRBV7-2,once,-,TRBJ2-7,TGTGCCAGCAGCTTAGTGTTGCCGGAGGAGCAGTACTTC,CASSLVLPEEQYF
TRBV28,-,TRBD1,TRBJ2-7,TGTGCCAGCAGCCAAGGGACAGGGGATGAGCAGTACTTC,CASSQGTGDEQYF
TRBV20-1,-,-,TRBJ2-1,TGCAGTGCTAGTTACGGGAGCTCCTACAATGAGCAGTTCTTC,CSASYGSSYNEQFF
TRBV12-3/TRBV12-4,-,-,TRBJ2-5,TGTGCCAGCACTAGAGCACACCAAGAGACCCAGTACTTC,CASTRAHQETQYF
TRBV11-2,-,TRBD2,TRBJ2-5,TGTGCCAGCAGCCCCACGGGAGGGTCAGAGACCCAGTACTTC,CASSPTGGSETQYF
TRBV6-5,-,-,TRBJ2-7,TGTGCCAGCAGGGGGGGCTCCTACGAGCAGTACTTC,CASRGGSYEQYF
TRBV27,-,-,TRBJ1-1,TGTGCCAGCAGTCCCCGGGGGGTCACTGAAGCTTTCTTT,CASSPRGVTEAFF
TRBV12-5,once,-,TRBJ2-4,TGTGCTAGTGGTTTGGTATCAGTTTGGGCAGCAAACATTCAGTACTTC,CASGLVSVWAANIQYF
TRBV19,-,TRBD1,TRBJ2-7,TGTGCCAGTAGTCCCCAGATACAGGGGGAGCAGTACTTC,CASSPQIQGEQYF
TRBV4-3,-,-,TRBJ2-2,TGCGCCAGCAGCCAAGTCCGCGCCACCGGGGAGCTGTTTTTT,CASSQVRATGELFF
TRBV4-3,-,-,TRBJ1-1,TGCGCCAGCAGCCAAGATCGGCACAGAGAAGCTTTCTTT,CASSQDRHREAFF
TRBV7-2,-,-,TRBJ2-7,TGTGCCAGCAGCTTAGGTGCGGGTGCACCCTACGAGCAGTACTTC,CASSLGAGAPYEQYF
TRBV28,-,-,TRBJ1-6,TGTGCCAGCAGTTCCCCGAGGGAGGGAGGCTATGATTCACCCCTCCACTTT,CASSSPREGGYDSPLHF
TRBV11-2,-,-,TRBJ1-1,TGTGCCAGCAGCTTAAGGGGATTGAACACTGAAGCTTTCTTT,CASSLRGLNTEAFF
TRBV18,-,-,TRBJ2-1,TGTGCCAGCTCACCATTACCTTCCAGCTCCTACAATGAGCAGTTCTTC,CASSPLPSSSYNEQFF
TRBV28,once,-,TRBJ2-7,TGTGCCAGCAGTTTATTTCTAGCTTTCAACCCCTACGAGCAGTACTTC,CASSLFLAFNPYEQYF
TRBV24-1,-,TRBD1,TRBJ2-3,TGTGCCACCAGTGACCCCAGGGGGAGAGATACGCAGTATTTT,CATSDPRGRDTQYF
TRBV11-3,-,-,TRBJ1-2,TGTGCCAGCAGGGGGGCAGGCGACCTCTATGGCTACACCTTC,CASRGAGDLYGYTF
TRBV6-6,once,-,TRBJ1-3,TGTGCCAGCAGGCCACTGCGGGGACTCTCTGGAAACACCATATATTTT,CASRPLRGLSGNTIYF
TRBV27,-,-,TRBJ1-3,TGTGCCAGCAGTTTTTCGGGGAATCTCCGCTCTGGAAACACCATATATTTT,CASSFSGNLRSGNTIYF
TRBV25-1,-,TRBD2,TRBJ2-2,TGTGCCAGCAAGCGGGAGGGCTTCACCGGGGAGCTGTTTTTT,CASKREGFTGELFF
TRBV28,-,TRBD1,TRBJ1-2,TGTGCCAGCAGCCCGGGACAGTTCTATGGCTACACCTTC,CASSPGQFYGYTF
TRBV28,-,TRBD1,TRBJ1-4,TGTGCCAGCGGTTTAGGGACAGGGGGAGAAAAACTGTTTTTT,CASGLGTGGEKLFF
TRBV9,few,TRBD1,TRBJ1-2,TGTGCCAGCAGCCCCGGGACAGGGGACTATGGCTACACCTTC,CASSPGTGDYGYTF
TRBV7-2,-,TRBD2,TRBJ2-1,TGTGCCAGCAGTCGGGAGGGGTACAATGAGCAGTTCTTC,CASSREGYNEQFF